These T cell receptor beta chains were read from a single sample in a study of blood T cell repertoires in COVID-19. Some clones are missing from TCRdb's copy, which holds only in-frame ones; the method was immunoSEQ multiplex PCR. The sample lists more than 150,000 clones, about 85% occurring once. Source material: PBMCs or T cells enriched from blood (not recorded which). These receptors all stem from a woman aged 25 to 45 who had recovered from COVID-19. The CDR3 runs from the conserved cysteine through the conserved F or W. Fields, in order: CDR3 protein, CDR3 DNA, D gene, V gene, J gene, clone size. A D gene is named only where the DNA matches it firmly. The size field is filled for only some rows; it gives once, few, many or a size class.

CDR3 protein: CASSPRTGGIGELFF
CDR3 DNA: TGCGCCAGCAGCCCCCGGACAGGGGGTATCGGGGAGCTGTTTTTT
D gene: TRBD1
V gene: TRBV5-1
J gene: TRBJ2-2
clone size: NA

CDR3 protein: CASSPRGGAGNTEAFF
CDR3 DNA: TGTGCCAGCAGTCCAAGGGGGGGCGCGGGGAACACTGAAGCTTTCTTT
D gene: NA
V gene: TRBV28
J gene: TRBJ1-1
clone size: once

CDR3 protein: CAISGEGNAEAFF
CDR3 DNA: TGTGCCATCAGTGGTGAGGGTAACGCTGAAGCTTTCTTT
D gene: NA
V gene: TRBV10-3
J gene: TRBJ1-1
clone size: NA

CDR3 protein: CASSLAQVSANYGYTF
CDR3 DNA: TGCGCCAGCAGCTTGGCGCAGGTGTCAGCTAACTATGGCTACACCTTC
D gene: NA
V gene: TRBV5-1
J gene: TRBJ1-2
clone size: NA

CDR3 protein: CASSPRQGPQETQYF
CDR3 DNA: TGTGCCAGCAGCCCGCGACAGGGACCTCAAGAGACCCAGTACTTC
D gene: TRBD1
V gene: TRBV7-6
J gene: TRBJ2-5
clone size: NA

CDR3 protein: CATSRERTAGYTF
CDR3 DNA: TGTGCCACCAGCAGAGAAAGAACAGCCGGCTACACCTTC
D gene: NA
V gene: TRBV15
J gene: TRBJ1-2
clone size: NA

CDR3 protein: CASSLQGASRTNEKLFF
CDR3 DNA: TGCGCCAGCAGCTTACAGGGCGCGTCAAGAACTAATGAAAAACTGTTTTTT
D gene: NA
V gene: TRBV5-1
J gene: TRBJ1-4
clone size: NA

CDR3 protein: CASSIWPEPSSPLHF
CDR3 DNA: TGTGCCAGTAGTATATGGCCCGAGCCTAGTTCACCCCTCCACTTT
D gene: NA
V gene: TRBV19
J gene: TRBJ1-6
clone size: NA

CDR3 protein: CASSHETGGLSPLHF
CDR3 DNA: TGTGCCAGCAGCCACGAGACAGGGGGCCTGTCACCCCTCCACTTT
D gene: TRBD1
V gene: TRBV7-9
J gene: TRBJ1-6
clone size: NA

CDR3 protein: CARSSGTVSYEQYF
CDR3 DNA: TGTGCCAGAAGCTCCGGGACAGTCTCCTACGAGCAGTACTTC
D gene: TRBD1
V gene: TRBV5-3
J gene: TRBJ2-7
clone size: NA

CDR3 protein: CASSHNRERDNQPQHF
CDR3 DNA: TGTGCCAGCAGCCATAACAGGGAAAGGGACAATCAGCCCCAGCATTTT
D gene: NA
V gene: TRBV4-2
J gene: TRBJ1-5
clone size: NA

CDR3 protein: CAWTRGRITGNTIYF
CDR3 DNA: TGTGCCTGGACTCGGGGAAGGATTACTGGAAACACCATATATTTT
D gene: NA
V gene: TRBV30
J gene: TRBJ1-3
clone size: once

CDR3 protein: CASSYPRGGQRTDTQYF
CDR3 DNA: TGTGCCAGCAGTTACCCGCGGGGGGGCCAGAGGACAGATACGCAGTATTTT
D gene: TRBD2
V gene: TRBV6-2/TRBV6-3
J gene: TRBJ2-3
clone size: NA

CDR3 protein: CASSLGGTDNSPLHF
CDR3 DNA: TGCGCCAGCAGCTTGGGGGGGACAGATAATTCACCCCTCCACTTT
D gene: TRBD1
V gene: TRBV5-1
J gene: TRBJ1-6
clone size: NA

CDR3 protein: CASSLQGGGNEQFF
CDR3 DNA: TGTGCCAGCAGCTTACAGGGGGGAGGGAATGAGCAGTTCTTC
D gene: NA
V gene: TRBV5-4
J gene: TRBJ2-1
clone size: NA

CDR3 protein: CASRPGDTDTQYF
CDR3 DNA: TGCGCCAGCAGGCCGGGGGACACAGATACGCAGTATTTT
D gene: NA
V gene: TRBV5-1
J gene: TRBJ2-3
clone size: NA

CDR3 protein: CAWGADRNEKLFF
CDR3 DNA: TGTGCCTGGGGTGCGGACAGGAATGAAAAACTGTTTTTT
D gene: TRBD1
V gene: TRBV30
J gene: TRBJ1-4
clone size: NA

CDR3 protein: CASSLVEPNEKLFF
CDR3 DNA: TGCGCCAGCAGCTTGGTTGAGCCGAATGAAAAACTGTTTTTT
D gene: NA
V gene: TRBV5-1
J gene: TRBJ1-4
clone size: NA

CDR3 protein: CASRAEEGYTGELFF
CDR3 DNA: TGTGCCAGCAGAGCTGAGGAGGGGTACACCGGGGAGCTGTTTTTT
D gene: NA
V gene: TRBV11-3
J gene: TRBJ2-2
clone size: NA

CDR3 protein: CASSLTLGTDTQYF
CDR3 DNA: TGTGCCAGCAGCTTAACACTAGGGACAGATACGCAGTATTTT
D gene: NA
V gene: TRBV7-2
J gene: TRBJ2-3
clone size: NA

CDR3 protein: CASSQDGTSGSDSSYEQYF
CDR3 DNA: TGTGCCAGCAGCCAAGATGGGACTAGCGGGAGCGATAGCTCCTACGAGCAGTACTTC
D gene: TRBD2
V gene: TRBV4-2
J gene: TRBJ2-7
clone size: NA

CDR3 protein: CASSLASGFWDTEAFF
CDR3 DNA: TGTGCCAGCAGCTTAGCTTCAGGGTTTTGGGACACTGAAGCTTTCTTT
D gene: NA
V gene: TRBV7-9
J gene: TRBJ1-1
clone size: NA

CDR3 protein: CAWSVLSGGSTDTQYF
CDR3 DNA: TGTGCCTGGAGTGTACTTAGTGGGGGGAGCACAGATACGCAGTATTTT
D gene: NA
V gene: TRBV30
J gene: TRBJ2-3
clone size: NA

CDR3 protein: CASGFSGSGNTIYF
CDR3 DNA: TGTGCTAGTGGTTTCTCAGGGTCTGGAAACACCATATATTTT
D gene: NA
V gene: TRBV12-5
J gene: TRBJ1-3
clone size: once

CDR3 protein: CASSTEAGQGYSQYF
CDR3 DNA: TGTGCCAGCTCAACGGAGGCTGGACAGGGCTACTCCCAGTACTTC
D gene: TRBD1
V gene: TRBV18
J gene: TRBJ2-5
clone size: NA

CDR3 protein: CASSLEAGDTDTQYF
CDR3 DNA: TGCGCCAGCAGCTTGGAAGCGGGGGACACAGATACGCAGTATTTT
D gene: TRBD2
V gene: TRBV5-1
J gene: TRBJ2-3
clone size: NA

CDR3 protein: CASSVRGEHYYEQYF
CDR3 DNA: TGTGCCAGCAGCGTAAGGGGTGAACACTACTACGAGCAGTACTTC
D gene: NA
V gene: TRBV9
J gene: TRBJ2-7
clone size: NA

CDR3 protein: CASSVDWDSTEAFF
CDR3 DNA: TGTGCCAGCAGCGTAGATTGGGACAGTACTGAAGCTTTCTTT
D gene: TRBD1
V gene: TRBV9
J gene: TRBJ1-1
clone size: NA

CDR3 protein: CASSQTTSYGYTF
CDR3 DNA: TGTGCCAGCAGCCAAACGACTTCCTATGGCTACACCTTC
D gene: NA
V gene: TRBV4-2
J gene: TRBJ1-2
clone size: once

CDR3 protein: CASSVRQGASGYTF
CDR3 DNA: TGTGCCAGCAGTGTTCGACAGGGGGCTTCTGGCTACACCTTC
D gene: TRBD1
V gene: TRBV2
J gene: TRBJ1-2
clone size: NA

CDR3 protein: CASSSLAYRGSSNYGYTF
CDR3 DNA: TGTGCCAGCAGCTCCCTCGCGTACAGGGGAAGTTCCAACTATGGCTACACCTTC
D gene: TRBD1
V gene: TRBV7-9
J gene: TRBJ1-2
clone size: NA

CDR3 protein: CASSDGLAGRTDTQYF
CDR3 DNA: TGTGCCAGCAGTGACGGACTAGCGGGGCGCACAGATACGCAGTATTTT
D gene: TRBD2
V gene: TRBV9
J gene: TRBJ2-3
clone size: NA

CDR3 protein: CASSVAVGGGLEQYF
CDR3 DNA: TGTGCCAGCAGCGTAGCTGTGGGGGGAGGCCTCGAGCAGTACTTC
D gene: NA
V gene: TRBV9
J gene: TRBJ2-7
clone size: NA

CDR3 protein: CASSLGQPSEAFF
CDR3 DNA: TGTGCCAGCAGCTTGGGACAACCGAGTGAAGCTTTCTTT
D gene: NA
V gene: TRBV5-4
J gene: TRBJ1-1
clone size: NA

CDR3 protein: CASSLTVAQPQHF
CDR3 DNA: TGTGCCAGCAGTTTGACGGTAGCTCAGCCCCAGCATTTT
D gene: NA
V gene: TRBV12-3/TRBV12-4
J gene: TRBJ1-5
clone size: NA

CDR3 protein: CAIMDRGDTEAFF
CDR3 DNA: TGTGCCATCATGGACAGGGGTGACACTGAAGCTTTCTTT
D gene: TRBD1
V gene: TRBV10-3
J gene: TRBJ1-1
clone size: NA

CDR3 protein: CASSPDKAGNTIYF
CDR3 DNA: TGCGCCAGCAGCCCCGACAAAGCTGGAAACACCATATATTTT
D gene: NA
V gene: TRBV5-1
J gene: TRBJ1-3
clone size: NA

CDR3 protein: CASGTSHEQYF
CDR3 DNA: TGTGCTAGTGGTACGAGCCACGAGCAGTACTTC
D gene: NA
V gene: TRBV12-5
J gene: TRBJ2-7
clone size: NA

CDR3 protein: CASSPSRSNEQFF
CDR3 DNA: TGCGCCAGCAGCCCTTCTAGGAGCAATGAGCAGTTCTTC
D gene: NA
V gene: TRBV5-1
J gene: TRBJ2-1
clone size: NA

CDR3 protein: CATSRGGGTRETQYF
CDR3 DNA: TGTGCCACCAGCAGGGGGGGTGGGACGCGGGAGACCCAGTACTTC
D gene: NA
V gene: TRBV15
J gene: TRBJ2-5
clone size: NA

CDR3 protein: CASSTGFGQPQHF
CDR3 DNA: TGTGCCAGTAGTACAGGGTTCGGGCAGCCCCAGCATTTT
D gene: NA
V gene: TRBV19
J gene: TRBJ1-5
clone size: NA

CDR3 protein: CASSPPTAHEAFF
CDR3 DNA: TGTGCCAGCTCACCACCGACAGCCCATGAAGCTTTCTTT
D gene: NA
V gene: TRBV18
J gene: TRBJ1-1
clone size: NA

CDR3 protein: CASSPRGGARLGVDIQYF
CDR3 DNA: TGTGCCAGCAGCCCTCGAGGGGGGGCCCGACTGGGAGTTGACATTCAGTACTTC
D gene: NA
V gene: TRBV6-2/TRBV6-3
J gene: TRBJ2-4
clone size: NA

CDR3 protein: CATSEPGGAETQYF
CDR3 DNA: TGTGCCACCAGTGAGCCAGGGGGCGCGGAGACCCAGTACTTC
D gene: TRBD1
V gene: TRBV24-1
J gene: TRBJ2-5
clone size: NA

CDR3 protein: CASSQLGGDQETQYF
CDR3 DNA: TGTGCCAGCAGCCAACTGGGGGGGGATCAAGAGACCCAGTACTTC
D gene: TRBD2
V gene: TRBV6-5
J gene: TRBJ2-5
clone size: NA

CDR3 protein: CASSERQGADTQYF
CDR3 DNA: TGTGCCAGCAGTGAAAGACAGGGGGCAGATACGCAGTATTTT
D gene: TRBD1
V gene: TRBV2
J gene: TRBJ2-3
clone size: NA